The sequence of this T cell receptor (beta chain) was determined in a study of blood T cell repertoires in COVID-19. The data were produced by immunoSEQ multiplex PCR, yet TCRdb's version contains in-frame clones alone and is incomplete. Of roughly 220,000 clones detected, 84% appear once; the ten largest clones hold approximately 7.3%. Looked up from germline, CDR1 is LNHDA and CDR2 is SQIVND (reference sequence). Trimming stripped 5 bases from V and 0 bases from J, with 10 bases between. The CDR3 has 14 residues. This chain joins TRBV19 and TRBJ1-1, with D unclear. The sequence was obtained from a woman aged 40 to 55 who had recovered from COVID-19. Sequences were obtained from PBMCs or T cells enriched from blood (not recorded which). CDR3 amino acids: CASSLGLLNTEAFF. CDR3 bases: TGTGCCAGTAGTCTTGGACTCCTGAACACTGAAGCTTTCTTT. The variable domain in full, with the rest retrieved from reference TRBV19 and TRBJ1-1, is DGGITQSPKYLFRKEGQNVTLSCEQNLNHDAMYWYRQDPGQGLRLIYYSQIVNDFQKGDIAEGYSVSREKKESFPLTVTSAQKNPTAFYLCASSLGLLNTEAFFGQGTRLTVV.